The text below deals with one TCR beta chain. Germline CDR1 MGHDK, CDR2 SYGVNS. V lost 1 base and J lost 4, with 13 bases in between. The CDR3 is 15 residues long. The data were obtained in a study of control samples from healthy donors and cancer patients. Produced via immunoSEQ multiplex PCR; TCRdb's table is partial and in-frame only. This sample yields 130,000 or so clones, of which under 95% are seen a single time; about 7.1% belongs to the top ten. This sequence was found in a man between 18 and 35 years old in good health. The specimen was blood. The chain uses TRBV25-1 and TRBJ1-1; D is undetermined. The CDR3 DNA sequence: TGTGCCAGCAGTGAATCTCGTTGGCTGGGCACTGAAGCTTTCTTT. It specifies CASSESRWLGTEAFF.